Sequencing of this TCR beta chain was carried out in a study of T cells in Graves' hyperthyroidism and ophthalmopathy. Points from the study as a whole: Most thyroid clonotypes with frequency above 0.001 were detected in blood.

For this clonotype: Its antigen is unknown.

Patients aged 18 to 65 had newly diagnosed hyperthyroidism that had lasted under 2 months. This CDR3 spans 17 amino acids. CDR1 and CDR2 (germline): SEHNR, FQNEAQ (reference sequence). Trimming removed 4 bases from V and 4 bases from J; junction bases left unmatched: 7. Amplified TCR beta CDR3 regions derived from RNA transcripts. During a first-round RT-PCR of the TCR CDR3, the HTBI primer set was used. TCRdb used MiXCR to reprocess the multiplex PCR reads, holding one entry per CDR3 protein. The data contain about 770,000 distinct CDR3 sequences, 18% of them singletons. The chain joins TRBV7-9 to TRBJ2-1; 13 nucleotides line up with TRBD2. The sample was blood. This sequence originates from a woman between 50 and 59 years old with Graves' hyperthyroidism that later progressed to Graves' ophthalmopathy. CDR3 nucleotides: TGTGCCAGCAGCTCCGGACTAGCGGGGGATCTATACAATGAGCAGTTCTTC. Its protein is CASSSGLAGDLYNEQFF.